The 23 T cell receptor beta chains presented below share a single source sample, sequenced in a study of blood T cell repertoires in COVID-19. TCRdb's copy holds only in-frame clones and misses some; the assay was immunoSEQ multiplex PCR. The table shows roughly 140,000 clones, with more than 85% occurring only once. What was sequenced was peripheral blood. The receptors come from a woman aged 70-85 years with acute or convalescent COVID-19.

The J gene is TRBJ2-1, the V gene TRBV5-4; TRBD2 is a possible D gene (6 bases). Looked up from germline, CDR1 is SGHNT and CDR2 is YYREEE (reference sequence). CDR3 length equals 16 residues. Trimming pared 4 bases from V and 4 bases from J, leaving 18 bases between. The CDR3 DNA reads as TGTGCCAGCAGCCTAGGCGGAGGGGAACTATACAATGAGCAGTTCTTC. Amino acid sequence: CASSLGGGELYNEQFF.

The CDR3 nucleotides are TGTGCCAGCAGCCAAGTTGGACAGGGGCCTGGAAACACCATATATTTT. As protein: CASSQVGQGPGNTIYF. The chain uses TRBV3-1 (or the pseudogene TRBV3-2) and TRBJ1-3; 9 nucleotides agree with TRBD1. Germline V gene data show CDR1 as LGHDT and CDR2 as YNNKEL (reference sequence). The CDR3 covers 16 residues. V dropped 1 base and J dropped 2; count of bases not matched to a gene: 3.

The chain carries TRBV18 and TRBJ1-6; 7 bases align to TRBD1. The CDR3 contains 14 residues. V lost 5 bases, J lost 7 bases, and 5 bases stayed unmatched. CDR1 and CDR2 (germline): KGHSH, LQKENI. The CDR3 protein is CASSIDRENSPLHF. The CDR3, as DNA: TGTGCCAGCTCAATAGACAGGGAGAATTCACCCCTCCACTTT.

This clone was seen a single time. For the CDR3, the DNA is TGTGCCAGCAGCTTATTATCGACAGGGGTATTCCCATATGGCTACACCTTC. Protein product: CASSLLSTGVFPYGYTF. The chain joins TRBV7-9 to TRBJ1-2, with TRBD1 identical over 8 bases. This CDR3 is 17 amino acids long. Germline assignment: CDR1 SEHNR and CDR2 FQNEAQ (reference sequence). V gave up 2 bases and J gave up 5 bases; unmatched junction bases: 13.

In nucleotides, the CDR3 is TGTGCCAGCAGCCCCACCCTAGCGGGGGGGCAGGTTGCGCAGTATTTT. It specifies CASSPTLAGGQVAQYF. The chain links TRBV7-2 to TRBJ2-3; TRBD2 matches 12 bases. In germline, CDR1 is SGHTA, CDR2 FQGNSA. The V segment lost 5 bases and the J segment 10 bases; nucleotides outside the gene matches: 13. The CDR3 contains 16 residues.

The chain employs TRBV7-3 and TRBJ2-3, with 9 bases matching TRBD2. Germline CDR1 and CDR2: SGHTA and FQGTGA. Trimming removed 3 bases from V and 8 bases from J; junction bases left unmatched: 6. The CDR3 consists of 14 residues. The CDR3 reads CASSFGGGAPTQYF. The CDR3 coding sequence is TGTGCCAGCAGCTTCGGCGGGGGGGCCCCTACGCAGTATTTT.

The chain carries TRBV3-1 (or the pseudogene TRBV3-2) and TRBJ1-2, with 7 bases aligning to TRBD1. CDR1 is LGHDT and CDR2 is YNNKEL in the germline V gene (reference sequence). V trimming: 6 bases; J trimming: 1 base; junction bases outside the gene matches: 2. The CDR3 contains 13 residues. DNA for the CDR3: TGTGCCAGCAGACACAGGGGTAACTATGGCTACACCTTC. Translating it yields CASRHRGNYGYTF.

The chain joins TRBV25-1 to TRBJ1-2, with 9 nucleotides matching TRBD1. Germline V gene sequence: CDR1 MGHDK, CDR2 SYGVNS. The CDR3 consists of 13 residues. V was pared by 4 bases and J by 8 bases, with 5 bases of the junction left unmatched. The CDR3 sequence is CASSGDRVLGYTF. CDR3 DNA: TGTGCCAGCAGTGGGGACAGGGTGTTGGGCTACACCTTC.

V usage is TRBV6-5 and J usage is TRBJ2-1; a possible D gene is TRBD2 (5 bases). CDR3 length equals 15 residues. V lost 6 bases to trimming and J lost 6 bases, with 18 bases between them. Germline values: CDR1 MNHEY, CDR2 SVGAGI. CDR3 bases: TGTGCCAGCAGCCCGACGGGCCTAGCTAGCAATGAGCAGTTCTTC. Translating gives CASSPTGLASNEQFF.

V is TRBV10-1 and J is TRBJ2-1; 15 bases match TRBD2. Germline CDR1 reads WNHNN; CDR2 reads SYGVQD (reference sequence). Trimming removed 3 bases from V and 4 bases from J; junction bases left unmatched: 7. The CDR3 has 18 amino acids. CDR3 sequence: CASSDHGLAGGRYNEQFF. The CDR3 nucleotides are TGCGCCAGCAGTGACCACGGACTAGCGGGGGGGCGGTACAATGAGCAGTTCTTC.

The chain uses TRBV24-1 and TRBJ2-7; maybe TRBD1 (5 bases). Germline CDR1 and CDR2: KGHDR and SFDVKD. This CDR3 has 16 amino acids. The V gene lost 4 bases and the J gene lost 5 bases, with 20 bases spanning the gap. CDR3 residues: CATSDTNRCPSDEQYF. The CDR3 DNA reads TGTGCCACCAGTGACACTAACAGGTGCCCGTCGGACGAGCAGTACTTC.

The rearrangement joins TRBV19 to TRBJ2-5; 11 nucleotides agree with TRBD1. Losses at the gene ends were 0 bases for V and 3 bases for J; bases not matched to a gene: 3. Germline values: CDR1 LNHDA, CDR2 SQIVND (reference sequence). The CDR3 is made up of 16 amino acids. CDR3 bases: TGTGCCAGTAGTATAGAGCCGGGACAGGGGGAAGAGACCCAGTACTTC. Translated, it gives CASSIEPGQGEETQYF.

This sequence joins TRBV27 and TRBJ2-7; 9 nucleotides align to TRBD1. Per germline, CDR1 MNHEY and CDR2 SMNVEV (reference sequence). This CDR3 is 13 amino acids long. J gave up 7 bases and V 6 bases, and 7 bases lay outside the gene matches. The CDR3 coding sequence is TGTGCCAGCAGGAAACAGGGGGCGGATGAGCAGTACGTC. It codes for CASRKQGADEQYV.

The chain carries TRBV11-2 and TRBJ1-1, with D tentatively TRBD1 (6 bases). V lost 2 bases to trimming and J lost 0 bases, with 13 bases between them. CDR3 length: 16 residues. Germline assignment: CDR1 SGHAT and CDR2 FQNNGV. CDR3 amino acids: CASSLRQDALNTEAFF. The CDR3, as DNA: TGTGCCAGCAGCTTAAGACAGGACGCCTTGAACACTGAAGCTTTCTTT.

The chain uses TRBV15 and TRBJ1-5; no reliable D call. The length of the CDR3 is 17 residues. Germline V gene lookup returns CDR1 LNHNV and CDR2 YYDKDF (reference sequence). Trimming took 0 bases from V and 3 from J, leaving 15 bases between them. Written as DNA, the CDR3 is TGTGCCACCAGCAGAGAGGACGCAGCTAGCAACAATCAGCCCCAGCATTTT. Amino acid sequence: CATSREDAASNNQPQHF.

The rearrangement uses TRBV5-1 and TRBJ1-3; 7 nucleotides agree with TRBD1. Trimming at V came to 4 bases and at J to 0 bases, leaving 13 bases not matched to a gene. The germline CDR1 and CDR2 sequences are SGHRS and YFSETQ. This CDR3 has 18 amino acids. CDR3 loop: CASSLSGTELVSGNTIYF. The DNA for the CDR3 is TGCGCCAGCAGCCTATCCGGGACAGAGTTAGTCTCTGGAAACACCATATATTTT.

The genes are TRBV7-9 and TRBJ2-2; D is unclear. Germline loops: CDR1 SEHNR, CDR2 FQNEAQ (reference sequence). The germline V and J ends were trimmed by 1 base and 7 bases, with 13 bases remaining between them. The CDR3 consists of 15 residues. The DNA of the CDR3 is TGTGCCAGCAGCTTAGGACCGAGGTCTAGCGGGGAGCTGTTTTTT. It yields the protein CASSLGPRSSGELFF.

The chain employs TRBV5-4 and TRBJ2-5; 8 nucleotides align to TRBD1. Germline values: CDR1 SGHNT, CDR2 YYREEE (reference sequence). CDR3 size: 16 residues. The V segment lost 0 bases and the J segment 5 bases; nucleotides outside the gene matches: 9. In nucleotides, the CDR3 is TGTGCCAGCAGCTTGGCCTTGGACAGGGTTTTGGAGACCCAGTACTTC. Residues: CASSLALDRVLETQYF.

This CDR3 reads CASSDRGFQPQHF. The CDR3 coding sequence is TGTGCCAGCAGCGACCGGGGATTTCAGCCCCAGCATTTT. The chain employs TRBV7-2 and TRBJ1-5; D gene unclear. The CDR3 is made up of 13 amino acids. Trimming took 5 bases from V and 6 from J, leaving 11 bases between them. Germline CDR1 reads SGHTA; CDR2 reads FQGNSA.

This clone was counted a single time. V and J are TRBV20-1 and TRBJ2-5; 9 nucleotides match TRBD2. This CDR3 spans 14 amino acids. Germline V gene data show CDR1 as DFQATT and CDR2 as SNEGSKA (reference sequence). After removal of 3 bases from V and 7 bases from J, the junction contained 9 bases not matched to a gene. CDR3 DNA sequence: TGCAGTGCTAGTGAGCGGGGGGTCTCACTGACCCAGTACTTC. Its translation is CSASERGVSLTQYF.

The chain is built from TRBV11-3 and TRBJ2-3; D unresolved. The CDR3 has 15 amino acids. Per the germline V gene, CDR1 is SGHNT and CDR2 is YENEEA. The germline V and J ends were trimmed by 2 bases and 1 base, with 10 bases remaining between them. The CDR3 sequence is CASSLRTGGTDTQYF. CDR3 coding DNA: TGTGCCAGCAGCTTAAGAACGGGTGGCACAGATACGCAGTATTTT. Combining the CDR3 with reference TRBV11-3 and TRBJ2-3 gives the whole variable domain EAGVVQSPRYKIIEKKQPVAFWCNPISGHNTLYWYLQNLGQGPELLIRYENEEAVDDSQLPKDRFSAERLKGVDSTLKIQPAELGDSAVYLCASSLRTGGTDTQYFGPGTRLTVL.

The chain combines TRBV3-1 (or the pseudogene TRBV3-2) with TRBJ1-2; tentative D call: TRBD1 (6 bases). The V end lost 3 bases, the J end lost 8 bases, and 13 bases lay between the germline ends. CDR1 LGHDT and CDR2 YNNKEL come from the germline V gene (reference sequence). CDR3 length: 13 amino acids. CDR3 in DNA: TGTGCCAGCAGCCAGGGTCAGGGGACCGGCTACACCTTC. This sequence encodes CASSQGQGTGYTF.

The chain is built from TRBV5-4 and TRBJ2-2; maybe TRBD1 (5 bases). Between the trimmed V and J ends, which lost 4 bases and 0 bases, there was a span of 10 bases. Germline V gene lookup returns CDR1 SGHNT and CDR2 YYREEE (reference sequence). CDR3 length: 15 amino acids. CDR3 DNA: TGTGCCAGCAGCCCAGGGCTTGCGAACACCGGGGAGCTGTTTTTT. Protein: CASSPGLANTGELFF.